These 5 T cell receptor beta chains share one sample of origin, sequenced in a study of cytomegalovirus exposure and HLA in healthy donors. Amplification used 60 Vbeta primers and 13 Jbeta primers. The table came from immunoSEQ multiplex PCR; TCRdb's copy has only in-frame clones and leaves some out. The sample includes over 150,000 clones, 80% of them seen just once. Sequenced sample: PBMCs. The receptors here all came from a man aged 18 to 29 in good health and CMV-seropositive.

The V gene is TRBV5-1, the J gene TRBJ2-1; D ambiguous. CDR3 length: 15 amino acids. The germline V and J ends were trimmed by 4 bases and 3 bases, with 14 bases remaining between them. Looked up from germline, CDR1 is SGHRS and CDR2 is YFSETQ. CDR3 residues: CASSTLGQSYNEQFF. The DNA for the CDR3 is TGCGCCAGCAGCACCCTGGGCCAGAGCTACAATGAGCAGTTCTTC.

This clone showed up just a few times. V gene TRBV19 combines with J gene TRBJ1-5; 7 bases are a match to TRBD1. The V and J ends lost 6 bases and 0 bases, in that order; junction bases with no gene match: 5. Per germline, CDR1 LNHDA and CDR2 SQIVND (reference sequence). This CDR3 is built from 15 residues. CDR3 region: CASRLQGVSNQPQHF. The CDR3 region has the DNA TGTGCCAGTAGACTTCAGGGGGTTAGCAATCAGCCCCAGCATTTT.

The chain joins TRBV7-2 to TRBJ2-5, with D perhaps matching TRBD2 (7 bases). Germline V gene data show CDR1 as SGHTA and CDR2 as FQGNSA. Trimming removed 3 bases at V and 11 bases at J, with 25 bases between. The CDR3 runs 16 residues. CDR3 residues: CASSFSLGERGGEQYF. The CDR3 coding sequence is TGTGCCAGCAGCTTTTCCCTGGGGGAAAGGGGGGGGGAGCAGTACTTC.

J is TRBJ2-6 and V is TRBV19; D is possibly TRBD2 (6 bases). The germline CDR1 and CDR2 sequences are LNHDA and SQIVND (reference sequence). Trimming shortened V by 4 bases and J by 4 bases, and 14 bases separated the two germline ends. The CDR3 has 16 residues. This CDR3 is CASSTRGVDGANVLTF. The CDR3 DNA reads as TGTGCCAGTAGTACCCGCGGGGTAGACGGGGCCAACGTCCTGACTTTC.

This clone was detected only a few times. The J gene is TRBJ1-2, the V gene TRBV5-6; D remains unclear. The V and J ends lost 0 bases and 2 bases respectively, with 5 bases between them. CDR1 SGHDT and CDR2 YYEEEE come from the germline V gene. The CDR3 length is 13 residues. CDR3 protein: CASSLGQNYGYTF. The CDR3 DNA sequence: TGTGCCAGCAGCTTGGGGCAGAACTATGGCTACACCTTC.